The 19 T cell receptor beta chains in this list originate from one sample, sequenced in a study of blood T cell repertoires in COVID-19. The method was immunoSEQ multiplex PCR; TCRdb's version includes in-frame clones alone and lacks a portion of them. Of approximately 230,000 clones listed, roughly 80% were seen once; the top ten hold around 8.9%. The sample taken for sequencing was peripheral blood. The receptor source for this set is a man at least 80 years old with acute or convalescent COVID-19.

V gene TRBV25-1 combines with J gene TRBJ1-5, with D hard to call. Trimming removed 6 bases at V and 4 bases at J, with 13 bases between. This CDR3 is built from 14 residues. Germline CDR1 reads MGHDK; CDR2 reads SYGVNS. CDR3: CASSPGVPNQPQHF. CDR3 coding DNA: TGTGCCAGCAGCCCCGGGGTACCGAATCAGCCCCAGCATTTT.

The V gene is TRBV5-1, the J gene TRBJ1-1; 8 bases align to TRBD1. The germline CDR1 and CDR2 sequences are SGHRS and YFSETQ. The CDR3 consists of 14 residues. Trimming at V came to 3 bases and at J to 2 bases, leaving 3 bases not matched to a gene. The CDR3: CASSSDRVNTEAFF. In nucleotides, the CDR3 is TGCGCCAGCAGCTCGGACAGGGTTAACACTGAAGCTTTCTTT.

J is TRBJ2-3 and V is TRBV6-1; TRBD1 agrees at 7 bases. CDR3 length: 16 amino acids. The trim removed 3 bases at V and 2 bases at J, leaving 8 bases unmatched. Germline-derived CDR1 and CDR2 are MNHNS and SASEGT. The CDR3 is CASSDLLTGPTDTQYF. The CDR3 DNA follows: TGTGCCAGCAGTGATCTTTTGACAGGGCCCACAGATACGCAGTATTTT.

The chain carries TRBV7-2 and TRBJ2-7, with TRBD1 identical over 9 bases. V shed 0 bases, J shed 3 bases, and the junction held 6 bases outside the gene matches. The CDR3 sequence is 16 residues long. Looked up from germline, CDR1 is SGHTA and CDR2 is FQGNSA. The CDR3 here is CASSLATGGLIYEQYF. The CDR3 DNA reads TGTGCCAGCAGCTTAGCGACAGGGGGATTAATCTACGAGCAGTACTTC.

This clone has a single count. The J gene is TRBJ2-1, the V gene TRBV5-6, with TRBD1 matching 7 bases. CDR1 and CDR2 from the germline V gene are SGHDT and YYEEEE. This CDR3 is built from 16 residues. Trimming cost V 3 bases and J 0 bases; bases outside gene matches: 6. CDR3 sequence (DNA): TGTGCCAGCAGCTATACAGGGGTAGTCTCCTACAATGAGCAGTTCTTC. It yields the protein CASSYTGVVSYNEQFF.

The chain joins TRBV5-1 to TRBJ2-5, with D possibly being TRBD2 (7 bases). In germline, CDR1 is SGHRS, CDR2 YFSETQ. V was clipped by 0 bases and J by 4 bases, with 13 bases between them. The CDR3 runs to 15 residues. Here the CDR3 DNA reads TGCGCCAGCAGCTTGGTTCAGGGAGGGGGAGAGACCCAGTACTTC. Protein product: CASSLVQGGGETQYF. Together with reference TRBV5-1 and TRBJ2-5, the CDR3 gives the full variable domain: KAGVTQTPRYLIKTRGQQVTLSCSPISGHRSVSWYQQTPGQGLQFLFEYFSETQRNKGNFPGRFSGRQFSNSRSEMNVSTLELGDSALYLCASSLVQGGGETQYFGPGTRLLVL.

The chain has TRBV19 and TRBJ1-5, with TRBD1 matching over 9 bases. V trimming: 5 bases; J trimming: 6 bases; junction bases outside the gene matches: 14. Germline lookup yields CDR1 LNHDA and CDR2 SQIVND (reference sequence). The CDR3 extends over 17 amino acids. For the CDR3, the DNA is TGTGCCAGTAGTCCGTTAGGACAGGGGATATCATCTCAGCCCCAGCATTTT. Protein sequence: CASSPLGQGISSQPQHF.

V usage is TRBV5-1 and J usage is TRBJ1-5, with 9 positions matching TRBD1. The V segment lost 3 bases and the J segment 7 bases; nucleotides outside the gene matches: 5. Per the germline V gene, CDR1 is SGHRS and CDR2 is YFSETQ. The CDR3 is 14 residues long. CDR3 sequence reads: CASSSGQGIQPQHF. DNA for the CDR3: TGCGCCAGCAGCTCGGGACAGGGCATCCAGCCCCAGCATTTT.

V gene TRBV5-1 combines with J gene TRBJ2-7, with 7 bases identical to TRBD2. The length of the CDR3 is 14 residues. Losses at the gene ends were 4 bases for V and 1 base for J; bases not matched to a gene: 5. CDR1 is SGHRS, CDR2 YFSETQ, per germline. CDR3 sequence: CASSHREASYEQYF. For the CDR3, the DNA is TGCGCCAGCAGCCACCGGGAGGCGTCCTACGAGCAGTACTTC.

This chain uses TRBV18 with TRBJ2-7, with 8 bases identical to TRBD2. With 2 bases clipped from V and 4 bases from J, the junction kept 16 bases outside the gene matches. CDR1 KGHSH and CDR2 LQKENI come from the germline V gene. This CDR3 has 18 residues. The CDR3, as DNA: TGTGCCAGCTCACCATCCTCCGACGGGAGGGCCGTCAAATACGAGCAGTACTTC. Its protein is CASSPSSDGRAVKYEQYF.

This clone was picked up one time. The chain is built from TRBV24-1 and TRBJ1-5, with TRBD1 matching 7 bases. The CDR3 length is 13 residues. CDR1 is KGHDR and CDR2 is SFDVKD in the germline V gene. Germline trimming cut 4 bases from V and 7 bases from J; bases unmatched to any gene: 3. CDR3 region: CATSDRGEQPQHF. CDR3 sequence (DNA): TGTGCCACCAGTGACAGGGGGGAGCAGCCCCAGCATTTT.

The chain employs TRBV9 and TRBJ2-1; tentative D call: TRBD2 (6 bases). Trimming shortened V by 0 bases and J by 4 bases, and 11 bases separated the two germline ends. CDR3 length: 15 amino acids. Germline values: CDR1 SGDLS, CDR2 YYNGEE. CDR3 nucleotide sequence: TGTGCCAGCAGCGTAGAAGGGAGGCCATACAATGAGCAGTTCTTC. This translates into CASSVEGRPYNEQFF.

This clone was counted a few times. V and J are TRBV28 and TRBJ1-1; 12 nucleotides match TRBD1. Germline trimming cut 1 base from V and 4 bases from J; bases unmatched to any gene: 4. Germline V gene lookup returns CDR1 MDHEN and CDR2 SYDVKM. This CDR3 contains 16 residues. For the CDR3, the DNA is TGTGCCAGCAGTTTATCCCCGGGACAGGGGGCCACTGAAGCTTTCTTT. Translating gives CASSLSPGQGATEAFF.

V is TRBV6-1 and J is TRBJ2-2, with TRBD2 matching over 7 bases. With V trimmed by 4 bases and J by 1 base, 6 bases remained unmatched. CDR3 length equals 16 residues. The germline gives CDR1 MNHNS, CDR2 SASEGT. CDR3 DNA sequence: TGTGCCAGCAGTGCCGCAGCGGGGCTGAACACCGGGGAGCTGTTTTTT. Protein product: CASSAAAGLNTGELFF.

This rearrangement joins TRBV5-1 to TRBJ2-7; weak D call: TRBD2 (6 bases). Per the germline V gene, CDR1 is SGHRS and CDR2 is YFSETQ. The V end lost 0 bases, the J end lost 4 bases, and 8 bases lay between the germline ends. CDR3 length: 13 amino acids. The CDR3 bases are TGCGCCAGCAGCTTGGCGACTAGTTACGAGCAGTACTTC. Protein: CASSLATSYEQYF.

The V call is TRBV27, the J call TRBJ1-6; 8 bases align to TRBD1. The junction had 15 bases not matched to a gene; V was cut back by 4 bases and J by 1 base. Germline V gives CDR1 MNHEY, CDR2 SMNVEV (reference sequence). This CDR3 comprises 20 residues. The CDR3 reads CASSSTSGRGRVSYNSPLHF. Written as DNA, the CDR3 is TGTGCCAGCAGTTCGACTAGCGGCAGGGGGCGGGTTTCCTATAATTCACCCCTCCACTTT.

The V call is TRBV28, the J call TRBJ1-1; D may be TRBD1 (5 bases). The CDR3 has 15 residues. Trimming removed 5 bases at V and 1 base at J, with 14 bases between. From germline, CDR1 is MDHEN and CDR2 SYDVKM. In DNA form, the CDR3 reads TGTGCCAGCAGTGGGGCAGGAGCTCCGAACACTGAAGCTTTCTTT. Protein sequence: CASSGAGAPNTEAFF.

This sequence joins TRBV5-1 and TRBJ1-5; tentatively, D is TRBD1 (5 bases). Germline V lookup: CDR1 SGHRS, CDR2 YFSETQ. The germline V and J ends were trimmed by 0 bases and 2 bases, with 9 bases remaining between them. The CDR3 totals 15 residues. CDR3 in amino acids: CASSLDGGGNQPQHF. The CDR3, as DNA: TGCGCCAGCAGCTTGGACGGGGGAGGCAATCAGCCCCAGCATTTT.

This chain joins TRBV27 and TRBJ2-3, with D perhaps TRBD2 (6 bases). Between the trimmed V and J ends, which lost 7 bases and 0 bases, there was a span of 14 bases. Germline CDR1 reads MNHEY; CDR2 reads SMNVEV (reference sequence). This CDR3 contains 15 residues. CDR3 sequence (DNA): TGTGCCAGCACCTCAGCGGACTATAGCACAGATACGCAGTATTTT. Translated: CASTSADYSTDTQYF.